This TCR beta chain was sequenced for a study of cytomegalovirus exposure and HLA in healthy donors. Study-wide results and limits: Reports credit the classifier with highly specific, highly sensitive diagnosis of cytomegalovirus status.

Concerning this clone itself: No antigen is known for it.

PCR was performed using 60 Vbeta and 13 Jbeta primers. Repertoires were generated with immunoSEQ multiplex PCR, while TCRdb's copy carries only in-frame clones and drops some. The sample consists of 50,000 to 70,000 clones, 65% to 80% of them appearing once. The germline V and J ends were trimmed by 3 bases and 6 bases, with 9 bases remaining between them. The CDR3 covers 12 residues. CDR1 is SGHAT, CDR2 FQNNGV, per germline. Sequenced material: PBMCs. The receptor's source is a man aged 40-49 years in good health and CMV-seropositive. This chain links TRBV11-2 with TRBJ2-7, with D possibly being TRBD2 (5 bases). The CDR3 coding sequence is TGTGCCAGCAGCTTGGGAGTTCCCGAGCAGTACTTC. Amino acids: CASSLGVPEQYF.